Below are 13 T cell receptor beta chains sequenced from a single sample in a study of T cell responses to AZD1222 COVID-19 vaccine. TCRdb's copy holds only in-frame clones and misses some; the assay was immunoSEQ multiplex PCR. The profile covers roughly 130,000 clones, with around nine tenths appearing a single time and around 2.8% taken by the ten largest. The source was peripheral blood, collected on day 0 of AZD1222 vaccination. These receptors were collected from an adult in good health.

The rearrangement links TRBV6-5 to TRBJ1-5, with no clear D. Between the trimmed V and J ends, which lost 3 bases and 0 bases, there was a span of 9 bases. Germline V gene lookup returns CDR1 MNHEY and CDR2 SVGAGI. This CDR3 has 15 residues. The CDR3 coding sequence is TGTGCCAGCAGTTATAGTCGGTATAGCAATCAGCCCCAGCATTTT. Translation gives CASSYSRYSNQPQHF.

In DNA form, the CDR3 reads TGTGCCAGCAGCTTGGACGGACTAGCGGGAGTAAGGACCGGGGAGCTGTTTTTT. It encodes CASSLDGLAGVRTGELFF. The chain has TRBV5-6 and TRBJ2-2; 13 bases are shared with TRBD2. V was pared by 0 bases and J by 5 bases, with 7 bases of the junction left unmatched. The germline gives CDR1 SGHDT, CDR2 YYEEEE. This CDR3 is built from 18 residues.

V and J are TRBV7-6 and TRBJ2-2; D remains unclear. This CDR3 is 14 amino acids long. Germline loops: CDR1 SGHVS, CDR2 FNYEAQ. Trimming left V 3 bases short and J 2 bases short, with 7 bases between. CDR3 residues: CASSFGRNTGELFF. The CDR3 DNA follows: TGTGCCAGCAGCTTTGGCAGAAACACCGGGGAGCTGTTTTTT.

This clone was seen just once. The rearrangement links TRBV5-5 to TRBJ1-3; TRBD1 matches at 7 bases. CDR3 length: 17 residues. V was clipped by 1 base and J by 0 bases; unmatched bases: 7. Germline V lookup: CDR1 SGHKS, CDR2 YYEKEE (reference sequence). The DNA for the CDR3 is TGTGCCAGCAGCTTGTGGACAGGTGGGAGCTCTGGAAACACCATATATTTT. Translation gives CASSLWTGGSSGNTIYF.

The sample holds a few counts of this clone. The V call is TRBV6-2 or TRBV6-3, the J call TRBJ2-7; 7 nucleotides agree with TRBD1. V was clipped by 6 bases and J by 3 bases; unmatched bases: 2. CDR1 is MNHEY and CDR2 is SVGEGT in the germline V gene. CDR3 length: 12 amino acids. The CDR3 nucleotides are TGTGCCAGCAGCAGGGGGTTCTACGAGCAGTACTTC. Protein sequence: CASSRGFYEQYF.

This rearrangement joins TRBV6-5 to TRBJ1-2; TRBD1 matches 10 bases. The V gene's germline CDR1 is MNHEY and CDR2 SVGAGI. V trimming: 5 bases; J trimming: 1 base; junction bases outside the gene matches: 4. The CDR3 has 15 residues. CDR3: CASSPRDRGNYGYTF. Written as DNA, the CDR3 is TGTGCCAGCAGTCCCCGGGACAGGGGTAACTATGGCTACACCTTC.

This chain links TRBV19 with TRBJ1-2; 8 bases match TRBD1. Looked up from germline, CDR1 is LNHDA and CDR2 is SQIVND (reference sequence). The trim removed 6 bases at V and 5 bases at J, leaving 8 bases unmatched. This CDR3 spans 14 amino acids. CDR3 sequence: CASSKGQGGYGYTF. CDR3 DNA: TGTGCCAGTAGCAAAGGACAGGGTGGATATGGCTACACCTTC.

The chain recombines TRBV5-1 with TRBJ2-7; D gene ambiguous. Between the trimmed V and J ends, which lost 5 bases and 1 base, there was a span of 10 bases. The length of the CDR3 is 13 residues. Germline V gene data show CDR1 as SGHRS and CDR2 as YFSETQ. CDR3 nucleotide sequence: TGCGCCAGCAGTCCCTCAGCTTCCTACGAGCAGTACTTC. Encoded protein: CASSPSASYEQYF.

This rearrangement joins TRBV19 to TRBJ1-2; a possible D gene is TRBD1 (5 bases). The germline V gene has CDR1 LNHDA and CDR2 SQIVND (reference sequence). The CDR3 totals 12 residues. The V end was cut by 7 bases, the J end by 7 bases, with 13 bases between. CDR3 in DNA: TGTGCCAGTAACCCGGGGGTGAGTGGCTACACCTTC. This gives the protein CASNPGVSGYTF.

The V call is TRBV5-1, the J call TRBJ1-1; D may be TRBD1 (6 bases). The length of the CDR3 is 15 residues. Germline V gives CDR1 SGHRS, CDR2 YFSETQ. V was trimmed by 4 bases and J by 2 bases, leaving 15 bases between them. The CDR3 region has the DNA TGCGCCAGCAGCCCAGGAACAGGGTTCAACACTGAAGCTTTCTTT. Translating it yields CASSPGTGFNTEAFF.

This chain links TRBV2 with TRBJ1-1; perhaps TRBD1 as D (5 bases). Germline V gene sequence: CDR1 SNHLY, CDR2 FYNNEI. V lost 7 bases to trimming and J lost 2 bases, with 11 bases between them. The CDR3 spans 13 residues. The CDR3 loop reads CASTLGANTEAFF. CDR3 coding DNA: TGTGCCAGCACCCTCGGGGCAAACACTGAAGCTTTCTTT.

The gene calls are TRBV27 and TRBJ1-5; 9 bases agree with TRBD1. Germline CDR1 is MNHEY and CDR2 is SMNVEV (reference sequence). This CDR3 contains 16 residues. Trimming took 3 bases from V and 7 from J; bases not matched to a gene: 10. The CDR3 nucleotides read TGTGCCAGCAGTTTTTCGAACAGGGGGCTCGGCCAGCCCCAGCATTTT. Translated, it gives CASSFSNRGLGQPQHF.

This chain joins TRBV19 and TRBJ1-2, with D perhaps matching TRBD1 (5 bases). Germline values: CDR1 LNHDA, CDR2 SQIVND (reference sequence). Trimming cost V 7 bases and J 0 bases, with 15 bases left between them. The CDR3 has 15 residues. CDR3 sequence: CASKRDAGSNYGYTF. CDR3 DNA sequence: TGTGCCAGTAAACGGGACGCAGGGTCTAACTATGGCTACACCTTC.